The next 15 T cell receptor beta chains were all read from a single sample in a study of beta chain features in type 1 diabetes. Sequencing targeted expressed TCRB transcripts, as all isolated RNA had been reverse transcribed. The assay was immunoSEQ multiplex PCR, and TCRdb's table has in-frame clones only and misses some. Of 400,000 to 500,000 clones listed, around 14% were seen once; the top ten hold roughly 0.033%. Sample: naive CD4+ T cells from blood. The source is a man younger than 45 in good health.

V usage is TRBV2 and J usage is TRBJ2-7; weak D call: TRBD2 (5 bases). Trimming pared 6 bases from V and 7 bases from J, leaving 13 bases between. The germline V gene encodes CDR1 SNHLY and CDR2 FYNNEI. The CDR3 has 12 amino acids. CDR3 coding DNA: TGTGCCAGCAGCGGGAACGTGGGTGAGCAGTACGTC. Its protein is CASSGNVGEQYV.

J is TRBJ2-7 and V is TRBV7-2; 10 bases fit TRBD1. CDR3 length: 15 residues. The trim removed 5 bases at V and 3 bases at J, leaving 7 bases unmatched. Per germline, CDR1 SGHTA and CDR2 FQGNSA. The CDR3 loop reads CASSHGGQGFYEQYV. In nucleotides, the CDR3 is TGTGCCAGCAGCCACGGGGGACAGGGGTTCTACGAGCAGTACGTC.

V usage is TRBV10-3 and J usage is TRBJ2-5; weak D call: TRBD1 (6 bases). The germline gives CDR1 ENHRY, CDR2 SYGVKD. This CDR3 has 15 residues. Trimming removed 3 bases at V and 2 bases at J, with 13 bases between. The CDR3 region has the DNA TGTGCCATCAGTGACCCGAAAGACAGGCAAGAGACCCAGTACTTC. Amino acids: CAISDPKDRQETQYF.

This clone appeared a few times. CDR3 in DNA: TGTGCCAGTAGTATGTTGGGAAAGAACACCGGGGAGCTGTTTTTT. It encodes CASSMLGKNTGELFF. The chain recombines TRBV19 with TRBJ2-2; D unclear. CDR3 size: 15 residues. Per the germline V gene, CDR1 is LNHDA and CDR2 is SQIVND (reference sequence). Trimming took off 3 bases at V and 1 base at J, with 9 bases between the two ends.

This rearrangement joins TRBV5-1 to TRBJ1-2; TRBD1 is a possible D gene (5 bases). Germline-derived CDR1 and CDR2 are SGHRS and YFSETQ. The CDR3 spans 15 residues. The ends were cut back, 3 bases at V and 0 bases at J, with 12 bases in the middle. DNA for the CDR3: TGCGCCAGCAGCTCTGGGACCCCAGCTAACTATGGCTACACCTTC. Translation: CASSSGTPANYGYTF.

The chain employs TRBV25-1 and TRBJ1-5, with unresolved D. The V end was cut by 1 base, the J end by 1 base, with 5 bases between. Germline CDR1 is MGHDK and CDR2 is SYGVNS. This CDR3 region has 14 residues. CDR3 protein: CASSELDSNQPQHF. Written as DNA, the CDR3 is TGTGCCAGCAGTGAATTGGACAGCAATCAGCCCCAGCATTTT.

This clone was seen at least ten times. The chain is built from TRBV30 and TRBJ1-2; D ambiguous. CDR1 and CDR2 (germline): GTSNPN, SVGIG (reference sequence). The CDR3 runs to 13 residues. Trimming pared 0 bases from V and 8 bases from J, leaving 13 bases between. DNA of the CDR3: TGTGCCTGGAGTGTGAGCAGCGCGGCCGGCTACACCTTC. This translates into CAWSVSSAAGYTF.

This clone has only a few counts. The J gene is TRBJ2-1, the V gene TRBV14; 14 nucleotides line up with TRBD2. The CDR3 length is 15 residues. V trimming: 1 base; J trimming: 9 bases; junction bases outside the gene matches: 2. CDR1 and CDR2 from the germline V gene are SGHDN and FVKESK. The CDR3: CASSQGLAGGGEQFF. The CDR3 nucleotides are TGTGCCAGCAGCCAAGGACTAGCGGGAGGGGGTGAGCAGTTCTTC.

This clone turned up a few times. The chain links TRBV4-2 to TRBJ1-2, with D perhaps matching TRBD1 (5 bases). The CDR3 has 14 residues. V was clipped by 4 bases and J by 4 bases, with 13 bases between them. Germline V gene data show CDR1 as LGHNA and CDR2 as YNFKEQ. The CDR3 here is CASSRPREGYGYTF. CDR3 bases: TGTGCCAGCAGCCGCCCCAGGGAGGGCTATGGCTACACCTTC.

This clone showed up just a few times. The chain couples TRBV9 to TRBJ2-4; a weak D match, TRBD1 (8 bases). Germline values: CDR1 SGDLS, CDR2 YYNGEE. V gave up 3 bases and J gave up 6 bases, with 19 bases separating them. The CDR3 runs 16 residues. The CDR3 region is CASSGTGGDSINIQYF. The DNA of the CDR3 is TGTGCCAGCAGCGGAACAGGGGGGGACTCGATAAACATTCAGTACTTC.

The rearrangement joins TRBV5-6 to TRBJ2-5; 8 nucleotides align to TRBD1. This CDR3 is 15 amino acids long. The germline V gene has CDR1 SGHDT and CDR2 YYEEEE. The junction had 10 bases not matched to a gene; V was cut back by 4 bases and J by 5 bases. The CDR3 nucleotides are TGTGCCAGCAGCCCCGGACAGGGTCTTACGGAGACCCAGTACTTC. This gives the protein CASSPGQGLTETQYF.

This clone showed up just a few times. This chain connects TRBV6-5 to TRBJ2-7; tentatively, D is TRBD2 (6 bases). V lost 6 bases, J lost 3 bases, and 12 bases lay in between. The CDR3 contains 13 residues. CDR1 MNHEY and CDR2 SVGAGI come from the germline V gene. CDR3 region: CASRRDLNYEQYF. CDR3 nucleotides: TGTGCCAGCAGGCGGGATCTCAACTACGAGCAGTACTTC.

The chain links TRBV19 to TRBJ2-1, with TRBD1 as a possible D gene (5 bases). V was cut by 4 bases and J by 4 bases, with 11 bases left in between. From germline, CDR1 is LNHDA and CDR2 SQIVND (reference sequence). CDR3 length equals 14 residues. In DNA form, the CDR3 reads TGTGCCAGTAGTACCCGACAGAGATACAATGAGCAGTTCTTC. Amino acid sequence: CASSTRQRYNEQFF.

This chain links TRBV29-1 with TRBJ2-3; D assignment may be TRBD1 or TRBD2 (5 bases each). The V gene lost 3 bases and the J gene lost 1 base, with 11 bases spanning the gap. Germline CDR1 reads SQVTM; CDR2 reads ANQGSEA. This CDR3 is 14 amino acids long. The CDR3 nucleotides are TGCAGCGTTGACCGGGTGGGGGGCACAGATACGCAGTATTTT. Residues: CSVDRVGGTDTQYF.

The CDR3: CASSRSVDSLYGYTF. In DNA, the CDR3 is TGCGCCAGCAGCCGGTCGGTAGACAGTCTCTATGGCTACACCTTC. The chain combines TRBV4-3 with TRBJ1-2; a possible D gene is TRBD1 (5 bases). Germline V gives CDR1 LGHNA, CDR2 YSLEER. V gave up 4 bases and J gave up 4 bases, with 16 bases separating them. This CDR3 is 15 amino acids long.